The sample holds a few counts of the clone carrying this TCR beta chain. This specimen belongs to a study of blood T cells in healthy people across ages. CDR1 SNHLY and CDR2 FYNNEI come from the germline V gene. V dropped 6 bases and J dropped 4 bases, with 19 bases sitting between them. The CDR3 length is 16 residues. A second PCR, run for roughly 7 to 12 cycles, used a sample-barcoded 5' primer plus a J-beta primer mix. MiXCR, run by TCRdb on the 5' RACE reads, gives a single entry per CDR3 protein. This table holds under 700,000 distinct CDR3 sequences, approximately 25% found once. These records were also assigned to another study, of T cells of mothers and their children.

Sequences were obtained from blood. The chain combines TRBV2 with TRBJ1-3; D is possibly TRBD1 (5 bases). The receptor was isolated from a boy between 10 and 17 years old in good health. CDR3 protein: CASSLSSGGGGNTIYF. For the CDR3, the DNA is TGTGCCAGCAGCCTTTCCAGTGGTGGGGGAGGAAACACCATATATTTT.